This T cell receptor (beta chain) was sequenced in a study of blood T cell repertoires in COVID-19. Study details: PBMCs, B-cell-depleted T cells, or T cells were the source of the cDNA or gDNA that made up the material.

Germline V gives CDR1 LNHNV, CDR2 YYDKDF (reference sequence). The germline V and J ends were trimmed by 8 bases and 2 bases, with 16 bases remaining between them. The CDR3 spans 14 residues. In the original workflow: Amplification with reference gene primers provided the estimates of nucleated cell counts. Some clones are missing from TCRdb's copy, which holds only in-frame ones; the method was immunoSEQ multiplex PCR. That table furnishes V, J and clone size, whereas the DNA furnished D and trimming. The repertoire has approximately 190,000 clones, roughly four fifths of them found once; the top ten carry 5.5% to 7.5%.

The sequence was obtained from a woman between 40 and 50 years old with acute or convalescent COVID-19. The sample taken for sequencing was peripheral blood. The rearrangement uses TRBV15 and TRBJ2-7; D is perhaps TRBD1 (6 bases). CDR3 region: CATAPGDTAYEQYF. Here the CDR3 DNA reads TGTGCCACCGCCCCCGGGGACACAGCCTACGAGCAGTACTTC.